The 27 T cell receptor beta chains in this list originate from one sample, sequenced in a study of monozygotic twins with inflammatory bowel disease. TCRdb re-called the 5' RACE reads and gives one entry per CDR3 protein, without DNA. This table lists more than 110,000 distinct CDR3 sequences. Sequencing was done on a sample of blood. The receptors derive from a human donor with ulcerative colitis or Crohn's disease, or a healthy co-twin of an affected twin (not recorded which).

The chain uses TRBV7-3 and TRBJ2-1; checking the TCRdb D call of TRBD1 is not possible without DNA. CDR1 SGHTA and CDR2 FQGTGA come from the germline V gene. The CDR3 extends over 17 amino acids. The CDR3 region is CASSLNIGVGSYNEQFF.

The V call is TRBV6-5, the J call TRBJ2-1; the D gene TCRdb calls, TRBD2, cannot be checked with no DNA. This CDR3 is 11 amino acids long. Per the germline V gene, CDR1 is MNHEY and CDR2 is SVGAGI. The CDR3 spells CASSRGYGQFF.

This rearrangement joins TRBV5-1 to TRBJ2-7; with no DNA, the TCRdb D assignment of TRBD1 cannot be verified. The CDR3 extends over 18 amino acids. Germline CDR1 is SGHRS and CDR2 is YFSETQ. The CDR3 loop is CASSLAATRRASSYEQYF.

This chain joins TRBV13 and TRBJ1-5; TCRdb reports TRBD1, a call that lacks DNA to check it against. Germline CDR1 PRHDT, CDR2 FYEKMQ (reference sequence). This CDR3 has 14 residues. The CDR3 loop reads CASSLGQGSQPQHF.

V usage is TRBV5-1 and J usage is TRBJ2-5; without DNA, the TCRdb call of TRBD1 cannot be checked. In germline, CDR1 is SGHRS, CDR2 YFSETQ. The CDR3 runs to 13 residues. The CDR3 is CASSWTDQETQYF.

V and J are TRBV19 and TRBJ2-1; no DNA is available, so the TRBD2 call from TCRdb remains unchecked. The CDR3 loop spans 15 amino acids. Looked up from germline, CDR1 is LNHDA and CDR2 is SQIVND (reference sequence). CDR3 amino acids: CASKPRASSYNEQFF. The complete variable domain, with remaining parts taken from reference TRBV19 and TRBJ2-1, reads DGGITQSPKYLFRKEGQNVTLSCEQNLNHDAMYWYRQDPGQGLRLIYYSQIVNDFQKGDIAEGYSVSREKKESFPLTVTSAQKNPTAFYLCASKPRASSYNEQFFGPGTRLTVL.

The gene calls are TRBV5-1 and TRBJ1-2. Germline CDR1 reads SGHRS; CDR2 reads YFSETQ. CDR3 size: 14 residues. The chain's CDR3 is CASSDGGIGYGYTF.

CDR3 sequence: CASSYPFSGANVLTF. This chain connects TRBV6-2 or TRBV6-3 to TRBJ2-6. The length of the CDR3 is 15 residues. Germline V gene sequence: CDR1 MNHEY, CDR2 SVGEGT.

The CDR3: CASSPGTGITGELFF. The chain couples TRBV5-1 to TRBJ2-2; the TCRdb call, TRBD1, lacks DNA for checking. This CDR3 comprises 15 residues. The germline V gene has CDR1 SGHRS and CDR2 YFSETQ.

V gene TRBV4-2 combines with J gene TRBJ2-3; the TCRdb call, TRBD2, lacks DNA for checking. Per the germline V gene, CDR1 is LGHNA and CDR2 is YNFKEQ. This CDR3 has 14 amino acids. The CDR3 region is CASRMLAGAYTQYF.

This chain joins TRBV24-1 and TRBJ2-4; the TCRdb D gene call, TRBD2, has no DNA to confirm it. Germline V gene lookup returns CDR1 KGHDR and CDR2 SFDVKD. This CDR3 region has 15 residues. CDR3 region: CATSDPLAPGNMQYF.

The chain joins TRBV5-1 to TRBJ2-1; no DNA is available, so the TRBD1 call from TCRdb remains unchecked. The germline gives CDR1 SGHRS, CDR2 YFSETQ. This CDR3 contains 16 residues. The CDR3 sequence: CASSLGGRSSYNEQFF.

The chain joins TRBV7-3 to TRBJ2-5; there is no DNA to check the TCRdb D call of TRBD2. CDR3 length: 15 amino acids. CDR1 and CDR2 from the germline V gene are SGHTA and FQGTGA. CDR3 in amino acids: CASSRLAGGGETQYF.

This CDR3 reads CASSYSKDTAYEQYF. The rearrangement joins TRBV6-5 to TRBJ2-7; TCRdb indicates TRBD1, and absent DNA this call remains unverified. Germline V lookup: CDR1 MNHEY, CDR2 SVGAGI. The CDR3 covers 15 residues.

The rearrangement uses TRBV12-5 and TRBJ2-1; the D call of TRBD2 rests on TCRdb alone, since no DNA is present to check it. CDR1 is LGHNT and CDR2 is FRNRAP in the germline V gene. The CDR3 contains 15 residues. The CDR3 is CASGLRLAGVNEQFF.

The V and J genes are TRBV24-1 and TRBJ2-3. Germline lookup yields CDR1 KGHDR and CDR2 SFDVKD. CDR3 length: 13 amino acids. The CDR3 is CATSDPSTDTQYF.

V gene TRBV27 combines with J gene TRBJ1-6; the TRBD1 assignment by TCRdb is unverifiable without DNA. Per germline, CDR1 MNHEY and CDR2 SMNVEV (reference sequence). This CDR3 region has 13 residues. The CDR3 sequence is CASSRGYNSPLHF.

The rearrangement joins TRBV5-1 to TRBJ2-1; the TCRdb D gene call, TRBD2, has no DNA to confirm it. The germline CDR1 and CDR2 sequences are SGHRS and YFSETQ. The CDR3 sequence is 14 residues long. This chain's CDR3 is CASSFRLAANEQFF.

This chain uses TRBV20-1 with TRBJ1-3; the TCRdb call, TRBD1, lacks DNA for checking. CDR1 is DFQATT, CDR2 SNEGSKA, per germline (reference sequence). The CDR3 runs to 14 residues. This chain's CDR3 is CSARDGGLGNTIYF.

The rearrangement joins TRBV4-3 to TRBJ2-2. This CDR3 spans 14 amino acids. Per the germline V gene, CDR1 is LGHNA and CDR2 is YSLEER. CDR3 in amino acids: CASSQEGVTGELFF.

The V call is TRBV7-9, the J call TRBJ2-1; the D call from TCRdb, TRBD1, cannot be confirmed without DNA. Looked up from germline, CDR1 is SEHNR and CDR2 is FQNEAQ (reference sequence). The CDR3 length is 16 residues. CDR3 sequence: CASSSSPGPGYNEQFF.

This sequence joins TRBV12-3 or TRBV12-4 and TRBJ1-1; TCRdb indicates TRBD1, and absent DNA this call remains unverified. This CDR3 comprises 11 residues. CDR3 protein: CASSLVRDVNF.

This chain connects TRBV7-8 to TRBJ1-1; TCRdb proposes TRBD1, but this gene call is untestable without DNA. There are 14 residues in the CDR3. Germline CDR1 SGHVS, CDR2 FQNEAQ. The CDR3 protein is CASSLAGQSTEAFF.

This chain joins TRBV19 and TRBJ2-2; TCRdb's D call of TRBD1 is untestable without DNA. The CDR3 is made up of 12 amino acids. Germline V gene sequence: CDR1 LNHDA, CDR2 SQIVND (reference sequence). The CDR3 protein is CATPKRTGELFF.

The gene calls are TRBV10-3 and TRBJ2-7; TCRdb's assignment of TRBD1 cannot be checked, as there is no DNA. Germline V gives CDR1 ENHRY, CDR2 SYGVKD. The CDR3 consists of 13 residues. The CDR3: CAINEGTAYEQYF.

This rearrangement joins TRBV12-3 or TRBV12-4 to TRBJ1-2. This CDR3 comprises 11 residues. The CDR3 spells CASSPADGYTF.

V gene TRBV13 combines with J gene TRBJ1-6; TCRdb indicates TRBD1, and absent DNA this call remains unverified. The CDR3 runs 15 residues. Germline assignment: CDR1 PRHDT and CDR2 FYEKMQ (reference sequence). CDR3 sequence: CASRRQGAGNSPLHF. The full variable domain, with the rest looked up from reference TRBV13 and TRBJ1-6, is AAGVIQSPRHLIKEKRETATLKCYPIPRHDTVYWYQQGPGQDPQFLISFYEKMQSDKGSIPDRFSAQQFSDYHSELNMSSLELGDSALYFCASRRQGAGNSPLHFGNGTRLTVT.